This T cell receptor beta chain originates from a study of blood T cell repertoires in COVID-19. About the research overall: The United States, Italy and Spain supplied acute and convalescent COVID-19 samples. The analysed material was cDNA or gDNA that came from T cells, B-cell-depleted T cells, or PBMCs.

Authors' data handling: Nucleated cell number was recorded as an estimate derived from reference gene primer amplification. Assay: immunoSEQ multiplex PCR; the TCRdb copy retains only in-frame clones and omits some. V and J calls and clone size follow that table, whereas D and trimming were derived from the DNA. Of hundreds of thousands of clones detected, about 84% appear once; the ten largest clones hold roughly 7.9%. The CDR3 sequence is 14 residues long. The V gene lost 5 bases and the J gene lost 7 bases, with 17 bases spanning the gap. CDR1 is KGHDR and CDR2 is SFDVKD in the germline V gene. Material for sequencing was peripheral blood. The chain recombines TRBV24-1 with TRBJ2-7; TRBD2 might be the D (5 bases). This TCR was recovered from a woman at least 80 years old with acute or convalescent COVID-19. CDR3 residues: CATSVGPRGSEQYF. CDR3 bases: TGTGCCACCAGTGTCGGCCCTCGGGGATCGGAGCAGTACTTC.